This T cell receptor beta chain is drawn from a study of cytomegalovirus exposure and HLA in healthy donors. With 60 Vbeta and 13 Jbeta primers, the PCR was carried out. The method was immunoSEQ multiplex PCR; TCRdb's version includes in-frame clones alone and lacks a portion of them. The table shows 90,000 to 130,000 clones, with approximately 70% occurring only once. This CDR3 has 12 residues. The germline V gene encodes CDR1 SQVTM and CDR2 ANQGSEA. V was pared by 7 bases and J by 6 bases, with 2 bases of the junction left unmatched. Specimen: PBMCs. The receptor's source is a man aged 30-40 years in good health and CMV-seropositive. V gene TRBV29-1 combines with J gene TRBJ2-1, with 11 bases fitting TRBD1. CDR3 coding DNA: TGCAGCGGGGACAGGGGGGGCAATGAGCAGTTCTTC. Its protein product is CSGDRGGNEQFF.